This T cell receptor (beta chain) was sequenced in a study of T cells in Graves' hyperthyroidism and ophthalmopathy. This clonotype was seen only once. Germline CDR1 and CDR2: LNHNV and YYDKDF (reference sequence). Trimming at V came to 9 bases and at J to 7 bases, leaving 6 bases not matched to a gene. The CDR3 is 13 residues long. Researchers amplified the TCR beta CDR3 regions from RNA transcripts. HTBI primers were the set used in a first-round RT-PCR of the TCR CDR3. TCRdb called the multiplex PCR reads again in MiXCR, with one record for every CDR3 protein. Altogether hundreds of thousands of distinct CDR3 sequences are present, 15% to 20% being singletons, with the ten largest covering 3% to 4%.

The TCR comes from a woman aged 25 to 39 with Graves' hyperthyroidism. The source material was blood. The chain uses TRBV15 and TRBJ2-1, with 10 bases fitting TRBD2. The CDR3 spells CATRTSGRNEQFF. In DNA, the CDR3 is TGTGCCACTCGGACTAGCGGCAGGAATGAGCAGTTCTTC.